The present entry profiles one T cell receptor beta chain with its context. The data belong to a study of T cells in Graves' hyperthyroidism and ophthalmopathy. This CDR3 region has 18 residues. Germline assignment: CDR1 GTSNPN and CDR2 SVGIG (reference sequence). The V gene end was trimmed by 2 bases and the J gene end by 3 bases; junction bases not matched to a gene: 14. From RNA transcripts, TCR beta CDR3 regions were amplified. HTBI primers were employed in a first-round RT-PCR of the TCR CDR3. Each CDR3 protein gets one entry after TCRdb re-called the multiplex PCR reads with MiXCR. The sample comprises 450,000 to 650,000 distinct CDR3 sequences, 14% of which are singletons, and roughly 7% rests with the top ten. A Clinical Activity Score of at least 3, a NOSPECS grade of at least 4 and a duration under 3 months were recorded in the ophthalmopathy patients.

The V gene is TRBV30, the J gene TRBJ2-3; 10 nucleotides match TRBD2. The sequenced material came from blood. The TCR originated in a woman between 18 and 29 years old with Graves' ophthalmopathy. The CDR3 nucleotides are TGTGCCTGGAGTCGGGGGCTAGCGGGAGTGGTTGGGACAGATACGCAGTATTTT. It codes for CAWSRGLAGVVGTDTQYF.